A single sample gave rise to the 23 T cell receptor beta chains below, sequenced in a study of blood T cell repertoires in COVID-19. Some clones are missing from TCRdb's copy, which holds only in-frame ones; the method was immunoSEQ multiplex PCR. The sample has roughly 150,000 clones; over 80% are singletons. The sequenced material came from PBMCs or T cells enriched from blood (not recorded which). The receptors here all came from a man between 65 and 80 years old who had been exposed to COVID-19.

The sample holds a few counts of this clone. V usage is TRBV30 and J usage is TRBJ2-7, with 8 bases that match TRBD1. CDR3 length equals 16 residues. Germline CDR1 GTSNPN, CDR2 SVGIG (reference sequence). The ends lost 0 bases at V and 1 base at J; junction bases unmatched: 8. The CDR3 loop is CAWSVGWTGLSYEQYF. CDR3 DNA sequence: TGTGCCTGGAGTGTAGGGTGGACAGGGCTGTCCTACGAGCAGTACTTC.

The chain couples TRBV5-1 to TRBJ1-2; 10 bases are shared with TRBD1. CDR1 is SGHRS and CDR2 is YFSETQ in the germline V gene. This CDR3 is built from 15 residues. V lost 3 bases and J lost 2; bases outside the gene matches: 4. This chain's CDR3 is CASSSQGQGNYGYTF. DNA of the CDR3: TGCGCCAGCAGCTCCCAGGGACAGGGGAACTATGGCTACACCTTC.

CDR3 sequence (DNA): TGTGCCAGCAGCTCCGGGGAGGGTAATTACTCACCCCTCCACTTT. Translation: CASSSGEGNYSPLHF. V and J are TRBV7-2 and TRBJ1-6; no clear D. The CDR3 loop spans 15 amino acids. Between the trimmed V and J ends, which lost 4 bases and 10 bases, there was a span of 17 bases. CDR1 and CDR2 from the germline V gene are SGHTA and FQGNSA. The whole variable domain, remainder taken from reference TRBV7-2 and TRBJ1-6, is GAGVSQSPSNKVTEKGKDVELRCDPISGHTALYWYRQSLGQGLEFLIYFQGNSAPDKSGLPSDRFSAERTGGSVSTLTIQRTQQEDSAVYLCASSSGEGNYSPLHFGNGTRLTVT.

V gene TRBV10-3 combines with J gene TRBJ1-6; TRBD1 matches 11 bases. The CDR3 length is 15 residues. Per germline, CDR1 ENHRY and CDR2 SYGVKD. Losses at the gene ends were 10 bases for V and 5 bases for J; bases not matched to a gene: 7. The CDR3 region has the DNA TGTGCCACCTGGACAGGGGGCGCGGATAATTCACCCCTCCACTTT. The encoded protein is CATWTGGADNSPLHF.

The gene calls are TRBV3-1 (or the pseudogene TRBV3-2) and TRBJ2-1; 11 nucleotides match TRBD2. The CDR3 sequence is 16 residues long. V was pared by 7 bases and J by 5 bases, with 10 bases of the junction left unmatched. Per the germline V gene, CDR1 is LGHDT and CDR2 is YNNKEL (reference sequence). The CDR3 reads CASTTTLAGEHNEQFF. DNA for the CDR3: TGTGCCAGCACCACCACACTAGCGGGGGAGCACAATGAGCAGTTCTTC.

The gene calls are TRBV19 and TRBJ2-3; no definite D call. Trimming took 2 bases from V and 6 from J, leaving 9 bases between them. The CDR3 is 13 residues long. The germline V gene has CDR1 LNHDA and CDR2 SQIVND (reference sequence). The CDR3 loop reads CASSIFSADTQYF. The CDR3 DNA reads as TGTGCCAGTAGTATATTTTCCGCGGATACGCAGTATTTT.

The rearrangement joins TRBV9 to TRBJ2-6; D is possibly TRBD1 (6 bases). CDR3 length equals 20 residues. V was clipped by 4 bases and J by 1 base, with 24 bases between them. The V gene's germline CDR1 is SGDLS and CDR2 YYNGEE. The CDR3, as DNA: TGTGCCAGCAGCAGGGGGACGGACCGGCCCCTCTTTTCTGGGGCCAACGTCCTGACTTTC. Translation: CASSRGTDRPLFSGANVLTF.

J is TRBJ2-6 and V is TRBV7-3; D is uncertain. The germline V gene has CDR1 SGHTA and CDR2 FQGTGA. This CDR3 comprises 14 residues. Between the trimmed V and J ends, which lost 5 bases and 0 bases, there was a span of 5 bases. CDR3 DNA sequence: TGTGCCAGCAGCCCCCACTCTGGGGCCAACGTCCTGACTTTC. This encodes CASSPHSGANVLTF.

The V gene is TRBV9, the J gene TRBJ1-2; 9 bases are shared with TRBD1. Looked up from germline, CDR1 is SGDLS and CDR2 is YYNGEE. V trimming: 4 bases; J trimming: 8 bases; junction bases outside the gene matches: 9. CDR3 length: 14 residues. The CDR3 nucleotides read TGTGCCAGCAGCCCCAGGACCGGGACAGGGGGCTACACCTTC. Protein: CASSPRTGTGGYTF.

V is TRBV5-1 and J is TRBJ2-7; 7 bases line up with TRBD2. CDR3 length equals 14 residues. Germline CDR1 SGHRS, CDR2 YFSETQ. The junction had 5 bases not matched to a gene; V was cut back by 2 bases and J by 3 bases. The CDR3 nucleotides are TGCGCCAGCAGCTTTGCGGGAGAAGGCTACGAGCAGTACTTC. This gives the protein CASSFAGEGYEQYF.

This clone appeared a single time. The chain uses TRBV21-1 and TRBJ1-5; no check of the table's D call, TRBD1, against the DNA was made. TRBV21-1 is designated a pseudogene. The CDR3 is 17 residues long. The CDR3 spells CASSLSSQEHPYQPQHF. The CDR3 DNA is TGTGCCAGCAGCCTTTCATCCCAGGAACATCCCTATCAGCCCCAGCATTTT.

J is TRBJ2-7 and V is TRBV10-1; 8 nucleotides match TRBD1. The CDR3 length is 17 residues. The germline V gene has CDR1 WNHNN and CDR2 SYGVQD (reference sequence). V lost 10 bases and J lost 3; bases outside the gene matches: 20. CDR3 amino acids: CATTGRDRGKKGYEQYF. CDR3 sequence (DNA): TGCGCCACCACAGGGCGAGACAGGGGTAAGAAAGGCTACGAGCAGTACTTC.

This chain links TRBV28 with TRBJ1-2; 8 bases agree with TRBD1. The V segment lost 7 bases and the J segment 8 bases; nucleotides outside the gene matches: 15. The CDR3 contains 15 residues. Looked up from germline, CDR1 is MDHEN and CDR2 is SYDVKM. The CDR3 region has the DNA TGTGCCAGCACCTTGACCGACAGGGGCGTCGGGGGCTACACCTTC. It translates to CASTLTDRGVGGYTF.

This clone was found a few times. This chain joins TRBV15 and TRBJ1-1; 7 bases are a match to TRBD1. Germline V gene data show CDR1 as LNHNV and CDR2 as YYDKDF (reference sequence). Unmatched junction bases numbered 5, after V lost 3 bases and J lost 1 base. This CDR3 region has 15 residues. The CDR3 sequence is CATSSRGQTNTEAFF. CDR3 sequence (DNA): TGTGCCACCAGCAGTCGGGGACAGACGAACACTGAAGCTTTCTTT.

The chain has TRBV7-9 and TRBJ1-1, with 8 bases identical to TRBD1. Germline V gives CDR1 SEHNR, CDR2 FQNEAQ (reference sequence). J was trimmed by 3 bases and V by 5 bases; bases with no gene match: 5. The CDR3 has 14 amino acids. This CDR3 is CASSPKTGDTEAFF. The CDR3 nucleotides are TGTGCCAGCAGCCCTAAGACAGGGGACACTGAAGCTTTCTTT.

This clone came up a few times. The chain couples TRBV6-2 or TRBV6-3 to TRBJ2-7; D may be TRBD2 (6 bases). Trimming took 0 bases from V and 1 from J, leaving 13 bases between them. Germline V CDR1 and CDR2: MNHEY, SVGEGT. CDR3 length: 16 residues. The CDR3 loop reads CASSYSPAGTSYEQYF. In nucleotides, the CDR3 is TGTGCCAGCAGTTACTCTCCGGCGGGGACGTCCTACGAGCAGTACTTC.

This clone was picked up one time. The chain carries TRBV19 and TRBJ2-1; D remains unclear. The CDR3 consists of 12 residues. CDR1 and CDR2 (germline): LNHDA, SQIVND (reference sequence). V was trimmed by 6 bases and J by 6 bases, leaving 9 bases between them. The CDR3 is CASRSLSNEQFF. CDR3 nucleotides: TGTGCCAGTAGAAGTTTGAGCAATGAGCAGTTCTTC.

The rearrangement joins TRBV11-2 to TRBJ1-1, with D unresolved. The CDR3 length is 13 residues. Germline V gene sequence: CDR1 SGHAT, CDR2 FQNNGV. Trimming removed 3 bases from V and 1 base from J, with 6 bases in between. The CDR3 here is CASSFQENTEAFF. As DNA, the CDR3 is TGTGCCAGCAGCTTTCAGGAGAACACTGAAGCTTTCTTT.

The chain carries TRBV23-1 and TRBJ2-3; 12 bases are shared with TRBD2. TRBV23-1 is treated as an ORF (open reading frame) with a function not yet certain. The CDR3 totals 17 residues. Germline trimming cut 3 bases from V and 0 bases from J; bases unmatched to any gene: 4. CDR3 region: CASSQVGLAGSTDTQYF. In DNA, the CDR3 is TGCGCCAGCAGTCAGGTTGGACTAGCGGGGAGCACAGATACGCAGTATTTT.

The gene calls are TRBV27 and TRBJ1-4; the D gene is possibly TRBD1 (5 bases). V lost 3 bases to trimming and J lost 2 bases, with 7 bases between them. This CDR3 is 14 amino acids long. Germline V gene data show CDR1 as MNHEY and CDR2 as SMNVEV (reference sequence). CDR3: CASSFQGTNEKLFF. Here the CDR3 DNA reads TGTGCCAGCAGTTTCCAGGGTACTAATGAAAAACTGTTTTTT.

The chain uses TRBV5-4 and TRBJ2-2; a possible D gene is TRBD1 (6 bases). This CDR3 has 15 residues. V was shortened by 4 bases and J by 5 bases, with 15 bases between the two germline ends. Germline assignment: CDR1 SGHNT and CDR2 YYREEE (reference sequence). The CDR3 DNA is TGTGCCAGCAGCCCCAGTCCAGGGGAAACCGGGGAGCTGTTTTTT. Translation gives CASSPSPGETGELFF.

The V gene is TRBV14, the J gene TRBJ2-2; tentative D call: TRBD2 (5 bases). The CDR3 loop spans 14 amino acids. Trimming removed 7 bases from V and 5 bases from J, with 14 bases in between. Germline values: CDR1 SGHDN, CDR2 FVKESK. CDR3 amino acids: CASTPRGWTGELFF. The CDR3 bases are TGTGCCAGCACCCCACGGGGTTGGACCGGGGAGCTGTTTTTT. Combining the CDR3 with reference TRBV14 and TRBJ2-2 gives the whole variable domain EAGVTQFPSHSVIEKGQTVTLRCDPISGHDNLYWYRRVMGKEIKFLLHFVKESKQDESGMPNNRFLAERTGGTYSTLKVQPAELEDSGVYFCASTPRGWTGELFFGEGSRLTVL.

V gene TRBV3-1 (or the pseudogene TRBV3-2) combines with J gene TRBJ1-3; D uncertain. Per germline, CDR1 LGHDT and CDR2 YNNKEL (reference sequence). The CDR3 is made up of 11 amino acids. V dropped 8 bases and J dropped 12 bases, with 14 bases sitting between them. The CDR3 loop reads CASRTGKHIYF. CDR3 nucleotides: TGTGCCAGCCGGACGGGGAAGCACATATATTTT.